One sample yielded the 2 T cell receptor beta chains listed below, sequenced in a study of vaccination and CD4 T cells after COVID-19. Documented treatment: roughly 11-day PBMC culture with coronavirus spike peptide pools or control peptides (ViraFEST assay). The Oncomine TCR Beta short-read assay was applied to DNA of cultured CD4+ T cells. TCRdb re-called the PCR reads through MiXCR, storing one row per CDR3 protein. The table includes some 20,000 distinct CDR3 sequences, about 61% detected once. For these receptors, no antigen is known. Sample: CD4+ T cells from blood, cultured in vitro. Every receptor here comes from a human donor who had recovered from COVID-19.

In this sample, this clonotype turned up a few times. The CDR3: CASSFMNTEAFF. CDR3 DNA: TGTGCCAGCAGTTTTATGAACACTGAAGCTTTCTTT. The chain employs TRBV6-5 and TRBJ1-1; D is unclear. Germline V gives CDR1 MNHEY, CDR2 SVGAGI. The V and J ends lost 4 bases and 0 bases respectively, with 3 bases between them. CDR3 length: 12 residues.

The rearrangement links TRBV7-3 to TRBJ2-2; D is perhaps TRBD1 (6 bases). V lost 5 bases to trimming and J lost 3 bases, with 10 bases between them. The germline V gene encodes CDR1 SGHTA and CDR2 FQGTGA. There are 14 residues in the CDR3. CDR3 in amino acids: CASSPGQYTGELFF. In DNA, the CDR3 is TGTGCCAGCAGCCCCGGACAGTACACCGGGGAGCTGTTTTTT.